This T cell receptor beta chain was captured in a study of blood T cells in healthy people across ages. As for the study in general: About one barcoded beta molecule per two T cells was the capture yield of template switching.

About this clonotype itself: Its antigen is unidentified. The junction departs from the called germline gene at one end, perhaps through a read error.

Study-level results: Long-lived donors carried more naive CD4+ cells and greater diversity than aged donors.

The authors ran a second PCR of about 6 to 11 cycles using a sample-barcoded 5' primer and a J-beta primer mix. TCRdb analysed the 5' RACE reads with MiXCR anew, one entry per CDR3 protein. Among about 780,000 distinct CDR3 sequences listed, around half were seen once. Sequencing input: blood. The receptor was derived from an elderly man in good health.

The chain's CDR3 is CASSPLGDGCTF. CDR3 bases: TGCGCCAGCAGCCCCCTGGGAGATGGCTGCACCTTC. The rearrangement joins TRBV5-1 to TRBJ1-2; D unresolved. Germline CDR1 and CDR2: SGHRS and YFSETQ. The CDR3 runs to 12 residues.